This TCR beta chain was documented in a study of control samples from healthy donors and cancer patients. Trimming shortened V by 4 bases and J by 8 bases, and 8 bases separated the two germline ends. The CDR3 sequence is 11 residues long. Germline V gene sequence: CDR1 KGHSH, CDR2 LQKENI. Sequencing was performed with immunoSEQ multiplex PCR; in TCRdb, only in-frame clones are kept and a portion is missing. The sample has some 20,000 clones; 88% are singletons. The rearrangement joins TRBV18 to TRBJ1-1; the D is unclear. The sequence was obtained from a woman aged 55-75 years with head and neck cancer. Source material: PBMCs. The CDR3 sequence: CASSQVREAFF. CDR3 DNA: TGTGCCAGCTCACAGGTGAGAGAAGCTTTCTTT.